One and the same sample provided the 18 T cell receptor beta chains below, sequenced in a study of cytomegalovirus exposure and HLA in healthy donors. A multiplex PCR was run with 60 Vbeta primers and 13 Jbeta primers. Assay: immunoSEQ multiplex PCR; the TCRdb copy retains only in-frame clones and omits some. The repertoire holds 150,000 to 200,000 clones, around 77% seen once, with approximately 2.1% in the top ten. The source material was PBMCs. These receptors all come from a man aged 30 to 45 in good health and CMV-seronegative.

The chain is built from TRBV7-9 and TRBJ1-1; D is uncertain. The CDR3 spans 11 residues. The V gene lost 11 bases and the J gene lost 7 bases, with 14 bases spanning the gap. From germline, CDR1 is SEHNR and CDR2 FQNEAQ (reference sequence). In DNA, the CDR3 is TGTGCCTCCCACGCGGGATATGAAGCTTTCTTT. Its protein product is CASHAGYEAFF.

This clone was detected only a few times. The chain joins TRBV9 to TRBJ2-7; possible D gene TRBD1, 6 bases. Germline CDR1 SGDLS, CDR2 YYNGEE. The V end was cut by 4 bases, the J end by 3 bases, with 11 bases between. The CDR3 has 13 amino acids. The CDR3 is CASSPGQYYEQYF. CDR3 coding DNA: TGTGCCAGCAGCCCCGGACAGTACTACGAGCAGTACTTC.

The rearrangement joins TRBV7-3 to TRBJ1-2; no definite D call. The CDR3 is 12 amino acids. Germline V gene sequence: CDR1 SGHTA, CDR2 FQGTGA. The V gene lost 5 bases and the J gene lost 5 bases, with 9 bases spanning the gap. In DNA form, the CDR3 reads TGTGCCAGCAGCCAGGCTGGATATGGCTACACCTTC. Residues: CASSQAGYGYTF.

The chain employs TRBV9 and TRBJ2-3; 7 nucleotides line up with TRBD1. Germline CDR1 reads SGDLS; CDR2 reads YYNGEE. This CDR3 has 14 residues. The ends lost 2 bases at V and 2 bases at J; junction bases unmatched: 2. The CDR3: CASSVDRVTDTQYF. The CDR3, as DNA: TGTGCCAGCAGCGTCGACAGGGTCACAGATACGCAGTATTTT. The entire variable domain, with the rest obtained from reference TRBV9 and TRBJ2-3, is as follows: DSGVTQTPKHLITATGQRVTLRCSPRSGDLSVYWYQQSLDQGLQFLIQYYNGEERAKGNILERFSAQQFPDLHSELNLSSLELGDSALYFCASSVDRVTDTQYFGPGTRLTVL.

The chain carries TRBV4-1 and TRBJ1-1; 8 bases align to TRBD1. V gave up 2 bases and J gave up 1 base; unmatched junction bases: 6. The CDR3 is 16 residues long. Germline CDR1 and CDR2: MGHRA and YSYEKL. The CDR3 reads CASSQPIGQGNTEAFF. The DNA of the CDR3 is TGCGCCAGCAGCCAACCTATAGGACAGGGGAACACTGAAGCTTTCTTT.

CDR3 bases: TGCGCCAGCAGCCCCGGGAGGGGTTTGTCCTACAATGAGCAGTTCTTC. This translates into CASSPGRGLSYNEQFF. The rearrangement joins TRBV4-1 to TRBJ2-1, with 8 positions matching TRBD2. The CDR3 consists of 16 residues. In germline, CDR1 is MGHRA, CDR2 YSYEKL. The J segment lost 1 base and the V segment lost 4 bases, leaving 6 bases of the junction unmatched.

This clone was detected once. The chain links TRBV28 to TRBJ1-1; D is ambiguous. Trimming shortened V by 5 bases and J by 0 bases, and 10 bases separated the two germline ends. The CDR3 has 14 residues. CDR1 and CDR2 from the germline V gene are MDHEN and SYDVKM. CDR3 in DNA: TGTGCCAGCAGTGGCGGGGTTTTGAACACTGAAGCTTTCTTT. Its protein is CASSGGVLNTEAFF.

The chain has TRBV28 and TRBJ2-2; D perhaps matches TRBD2 (5 bases). The germline V gene has CDR1 MDHEN and CDR2 SYDVKM. Between the trimmed V and J ends, which lost 5 bases and 6 bases, there was a span of 13 bases. The CDR3 has 14 amino acids. CDR3 nucleotides: TGTGCCAGCAGTCGGCTCTTCGGGGCCGGGGAGCTGTTTTTT. Its protein product is CASSRLFGAGELFF.

This sequence joins TRBV28 and TRBJ2-1; possible D gene TRBD1, 6 bases. The CDR3 is 18 residues long. The ends were cut back, 2 bases at V and 2 bases at J, with 19 bases in the middle. The V gene's germline CDR1 is MDHEN and CDR2 SYDVKM. Here the CDR3 DNA reads TGTGCCAGCAGTTTAAATAGTGGGGGCGGGCCTCCCTACAATGAGCAGTTCTTC. It codes for CASSLNSGGGPPYNEQFF.

V usage is TRBV5-4 and J usage is TRBJ1-4, with D possibly TRBD1 on 5 matching bases. Between the trimmed V and J ends, which lost 4 bases and 14 bases, there was a span of 15 bases. The CDR3 totals 12 residues. The germline CDR1 and CDR2 sequences are SGHNT and YYREEE (reference sequence). The DNA of the CDR3 is TGTGCCAGCAGCGGATCACGGGGGGTTCTGTTTTTT. Translation: CASSGSRGVLFF.

This chain connects TRBV6-6 to TRBJ2-7, with 7 bases aligning to TRBD2. The ends lost 5 bases at V and 0 bases at J; junction bases unmatched: 10. There are 16 residues in the CDR3. Germline V gene lookup returns CDR1 MNHNY and CDR2 SVGAGI (reference sequence). The CDR3 here is CASSPGLGRSSYEQYF. The CDR3, as DNA: TGTGCCAGCAGTCCCGGACTAGGTAGAAGCTCCTACGAGCAGTACTTC.

The chain joins TRBV6-6 to TRBJ2-1; 15 nucleotides agree with TRBD2. V lost 2 bases to trimming and J lost 7 bases; unmatched junction nucleotides: 3. This CDR3 contains 16 residues. Germline CDR1 MNHNY, CDR2 SVGAGI (reference sequence). DNA for the CDR3: TGTGCCAGCAGTTACGGACTAGCGGGAGGGGGGAATGAGCAGTTCTTC. It encodes CASSYGLAGGGNEQFF.

The chain links TRBV4-1 to TRBJ2-2, with no clear D. V lost 4 bases, J lost 4 bases, and 10 bases lay in between. The CDR3 extends over 14 amino acids. CDR1 is MGHRA, CDR2 YSYEKL, per germline. CDR3 sequence reads: CASSLPPGTGELFF. In DNA, the CDR3 is TGCGCCAGCAGCCTCCCCCCAGGCACCGGGGAGCTGTTTTTT.

This clone was recorded only once. The gene calls are TRBV7-3 and TRBJ1-1, with 10 bases aligning to TRBD1. The CDR3 runs 12 residues. The V and J ends lost 5 bases and 13 bases, in that order; junction bases with no gene match: 7. Per the germline V gene, CDR1 is SGHTA and CDR2 is FQGTGA. CDR3 nucleotides: TGTGCCAGCAGCGATGACAGGGGGCCAGGTTTCTTT. Translation: CASSDDRGPGFF.

This clone was picked up a small number of times. This chain links TRBV6-4 with TRBJ2-2; 8 bases fit TRBD1. Germline CDR1 MRHNA, CDR2 SNTAGT. The V segment lost 3 bases and the J segment 1 base; nucleotides outside the gene matches: 10. This CDR3 has 18 amino acids. This CDR3 is CASSEVPGGHENTGELFF. The CDR3 bases are TGTGCCAGCAGTGAGGTGCCAGGGGGCCACGAGAACACCGGGGAGCTGTTTTTT.

The CDR3 spells CASSPQLGGPYNEQFF. CDR3 in DNA: TGTGCCAGCAGCCCACAGTTGGGTGGTCCCTACAATGAGCAGTTCTTC. V and J are TRBV7-3 and TRBJ2-1; D call uncertain. Germline V gene lookup returns CDR1 SGHTA and CDR2 FQGTGA. The V gene lost 5 bases and the J gene lost 2 bases, with 16 bases spanning the gap. The CDR3 has 16 residues.

The J gene is TRBJ1-2, the V gene TRBV18; TRBD1 agrees at 7 bases. Looked up from germline, CDR1 is KGHSH and CDR2 is LQKENI. The V gene end was trimmed by 3 bases and the J gene end by 8 bases; junction bases not matched to a gene: 9. This CDR3 is 14 amino acids long. CDR3: CASSPKHTGDGYTF. Here the CDR3 DNA reads TGTGCCAGCTCACCTAAGCACACAGGGGACGGCTACACCTTC. Full variable domain (missing parts from reference TRBV18 and TRBJ1-2): NAGVMQNPRHLVRRRGQEARLRCSPMKGHSHVYWYRQLPEEGLKFMVYLQKENIIDESGMPKERFSAEFPKEGPSILRIQQVVRGDSAAYFCASSPKHTGDGYTFGSGTRLTVV.

This clone is a singleton in its sample. The V and J genes are TRBV27 and TRBJ2-4, with 8 bases lining up with TRBD1. The J segment lost 6 bases and the V segment lost 8 bases, leaving 6 bases of the junction unmatched. The CDR3 length is 13 residues. From germline, CDR1 is MNHEY and CDR2 SMNVEV (reference sequence). The DNA of the CDR3 is TGTGCCAGCTTTGGACAGGGCGGAAACATTCAGTACTTC. Protein sequence: CASFGQGGNIQYF.